This T cell receptor (beta chain) was observed in a study of blood T cell repertoires in COVID-19. Germline assignment: CDR1 LGHNA and CDR2 YSLEER. The CDR3 contains 15 residues. The V gene lost 0 bases and the J gene lost 1 base, with 9 bases spanning the gap. Clones were read by immunoSEQ multiplex PCR, and TCRdb kept only the in-frame ones, dropping some. Among roughly 200,000 clones listed, about 75% were seen once. Input material: peripheral blood. This TCR was recovered from a woman between 50 and 59 years old with active or convalescent COVID-19. The chain recombines TRBV4-3 with TRBJ1-1; no clear D. CDR3 DNA: TGCGCCAGCAGCCAAGACATACTCCCGAACACTGAAGCTTTCTTT. Its translation: CASSQDILPNTEAFF.